This TCR beta chain was found in a study of identical twins. Study-wide points: Invariant MAIT and iNKT cells could partly confound zero-insertion analyses. Cord blood beta clonotypes present at high abundance carried fewer insertions; no such pattern appeared in memory repertoires. Surplus twin overlap in beta out-of-frame sequences was less pronounced.

This CDR3 spans 14 amino acids. V lost 4 bases, J lost 7 bases, and 14 bases lay in between. Germline loops: CDR1 SGHRS, CDR2 YFSETQ. Points on this clonotype: Its antigen is undetermined.

TCRdb independently ran MiXCR on the 5' RACE reads; one entry per CDR3 protein. The top ten clones hold 2.9% of a sample with hundreds of thousands of distinct CDR3 sequences, roughly 26% of them seen once. This sample also appeared in a second study, on T cells expressing NK-cell markers.

Sequencing was done on a sample of CD4+ T cells sorted from blood. This sequence was found in a woman aged 18-35 years in good health. This sequence joins TRBV5-1 and TRBJ2-2, with D perhaps matching TRBD2 (5 bases). This chain's CDR3 is CASSELERVGELFF. CDR3 coding DNA: TGCGCCAGCAGCGAACTAGAACGTGTCGGGGAGCTGTTTTTT.